This T cell receptor (beta chain) was captured in a study of regulatory T cells in long-lasting Graves disease. Study in general: Patients with persistent Graves' disease had over 5 years of antithyroid drugs and persistent TSH receptor antibodies.

Time point given: persistent/refractory GD, antithyroid drugs over 5 years with positive TRAb. Researchers made the TCR library from RNA that was extracted from PBMCs. Construction of the TCR beta libraries employed iRepertoire HTBI primers in conjunction with Arm-PCR of CDR3 regions. In the authors' methods: Sample data revealed approximately 56 TRBV and some 14 TRBJ segments. TCRdb called the multiplex PCR reads again in MiXCR, with one record for every CDR3 protein. The V and J calls, along with clone size, are taken from TCRdb and not from the paper's own processing. In the table there are about 660,000 distinct CDR3 sequences, 30% of which are singletons. CDR3 length equals 17 residues. Between the trimmed V and J ends, which lost 4 bases and 2 bases, there was a span of 21 bases. Per the germline V gene, CDR1 is SGHNT and CDR2 is YYREEE (reference sequence). This clonotype was observed a few times.

The clonotype comes from a female donor with Graves disease. The chain combines TRBV5-4 with TRBJ1-1, with D possibly matching TRBD1 (5 bases). The sample in question was peripheral blood mononuclear cells (PBMCs), obtained when the disease was refractory, from a patient treated with antithyroid drugs. CDR3 region: CASSPPKQRGTNTEAFF. DNA for the CDR3: TGTGCCAGCAGCCCACCAAAACAAAGGGGTACCAACACTGAAGCTTTCTTT.